The present T cell receptor beta chain was sequenced within a study of OX40 agonist ivuxolimab in advanced cancers. A remark on this clone: Its matching antigen is unknown.

The data were produced by immunoSEQ multiplex PCR, yet TCRdb's version contains in-frame clones alone and is incomplete. The sample lists under 80,000 clones, about 90% occurring once. Study results and caveats: In CD8+ T cells, expanded clones were on average more numerous than in CD4+.

The ends lost 4 bases at V and 6 bases at J; junction bases unmatched: 8. Germline V gives CDR1 SGHRS, CDR2 YFSETQ. The CDR3 is 16 amino acids. The sample here was CD4+ or CD8+ T cells sorted from blood, taken in a trial of the OX40 agonist ivuxolimab. The V and J genes are TRBV5-1 and TRBJ2-3; 13 nucleotides agree with TRBD2. The clonotype comes from an adult with an advanced solid tumor such as melanoma, head and neck, liver or kidney cancer. The CDR3 region has the DNA TGCGCCAGCAGCAGCGGGACTAGCGGGGTCGACGATACGCAGTATTTT. Its translation: CASSSGTSGVDDTQYF.